These 3 T cell receptor beta chains were all obtained from the same sample, sequenced in a study of memory CD4+ T cells and cytomegalovirus serostatus. The sort gate was single viable CD3+CD4+CD8-CD45RO+ cells for memory CD4+ T cells. Assay used: immunoSEQ multiplex PCR; TCRdb lists only in-frame clones, some missing. The sample holds some 49,000 clones; roughly three quarters are singletons and the top ten take 0.94%. Sample: memory CD4+ T cells from blood. These receptor sequences come from an adult in good health and CMV-seronegative.

This chain links TRBV5-1 with TRBJ2-3, with 8 bases that match TRBD2. From germline, CDR1 is SGHRS and CDR2 YFSETQ. CDR3 size: 16 residues. The V gene end was trimmed by 4 bases and the J gene end by 3 bases; junction bases not matched to a gene: 10. The CDR3 loop reads CASSMGGSGATDTQYF. CDR3 DNA: TGCGCCAGCAGCATGGGGGGTAGCGGGGCTACAGATACGCAGTATTTT.

The rearrangement links TRBV6-5 to TRBJ2-1; 7 nucleotides agree with TRBD1. The V gene's germline CDR1 is MNHEY and CDR2 SVGAGI. Trimming at V came to 7 bases and at J to 9 bases, leaving 12 bases not matched to a gene. CDR3 length: 14 residues. CDR3 protein: CASTPGTVDAEQFF. The CDR3, as DNA: TGTGCCAGCACCCCTGGGACAGTGGATGCTGAGCAGTTCTTC.

This clone was seen just once. CDR3 in amino acids: CASSMGGGPTDTQYF. For the CDR3, the DNA is TGTGCCAGCAGCATGGGGGGTGGTCCCACAGATACGCAGTATTTT. V is TRBV7-3 and J is TRBJ2-3, with a weak D call TRBD2 (6 bases). The CDR3 is 15 residues long. Trimming removed 5 bases from V and 2 bases from J, with 14 bases in between. The germline V gene has CDR1 SGHTA and CDR2 FQGTGA.